This T cell receptor (beta chain) was documented in a study of Ad26.COV2.S vaccination and SARS-CoV-2 variants. Turning to the study itself: Donor joined the COV1001 Ad26.COV2.S trial arm. Overall study results and limits: Those who received the vaccine showed greater spike-specific TCR breadth than those given placebo. Researchers reported similar non-spike TCR breadth in vaccine and placebo recipients.

Worth noting for this clone: The antigen remains undetermined.

Treatment noted: 15 to 20 received Ad26.COV2.S at low or high dose, single or two shots; roughly five received placebo; per-sample allocation not given. Collection of samples fell on day 63 after the first vaccine or placebo injection. Aged 18-55 years, donor was enrolled in Boston around 2020. The protocol was immunoSEQ multiplex PCR, while the TCRdb copy is restricted to in-frame clones and leaves out a portion. The repertoire includes about 420,000 clones, around 87% of them detected once, and 3.6% sits in the top ten. This specimen was peripheral blood, taken in a trial of Ad26.COV2.S vaccine versus placebo. This TCR was recovered from a person between 18 and 60 years old who received the Ad26.COV2.S COVID-19 vaccine or a placebo.

The CDR3 loop reads CASSQETRGDHYEQYF. The DNA for the CDR3 is TGCGCCAGCAGCCAAGAGACTCGCGGAGATCACTACGAGCAGTACTTC. The V call is TRBV4-1, the J call TRBJ2-7; D is unclear. V was trimmed by 0 bases and J by 3 bases, leaving 15 bases between them. The CDR3 is 16 amino acids. The germline gives CDR1 MGHRA, CDR2 YSYEKL.